These 15 T cell receptor beta chains were sequenced from one sample in a study of cytomegalovirus exposure and HLA in healthy donors. The PCR used 60 Vbeta and 13 Jbeta primers. TCRdb's table, derived via immunoSEQ multiplex PCR, lists solely in-frame clones and lacks some. There are 100,000 to 150,000 clones in the sample; roughly 72% occur only once, and approximately 1.8% lies in the top ten. Sequenced input: PBMCs. These receptors all stem from a woman in her forties or fifties in good health and CMV-seronegative.

The chain is built from TRBV14 and TRBJ2-1; 16 nucleotides agree with TRBD2. The germline V gene has CDR1 SGHDN and CDR2 FVKESK. V was clipped by 1 base and J by 5 bases; unmatched bases: 8. This CDR3 spans 19 amino acids. The CDR3 sequence is CASSQAPGLAGGRDNEQFF. The CDR3 nucleotides read TGTGCCAGCAGCCAAGCGCCGGGACTAGCGGGAGGGCGGGACAATGAGCAGTTCTTC.

The J gene is TRBJ2-3, the V gene TRBV29-1; the match to TRBD2 covers 7 bases. Germline assignment: CDR1 SQVTM and CDR2 ANQGSEA. The CDR3 consists of 13 residues. After removal of 3 bases from V and 1 base from J, the junction contained 1 base not matched to a gene. This chain's CDR3 is CSVEAGGTDTQYF. The DNA for the CDR3 is TGCAGCGTTGAGGCGGGAGGCACAGATACGCAGTATTTT.

This CDR3 is CASSLSLGSTSYEQYV. The DNA for the CDR3 is TGTGCCAGCAGTTTAAGTCTGGGCAGTACCTCCTACGAGCAGTACGTC. V and J are TRBV28 and TRBJ2-7; D remains ambiguous. The germline V and J ends were trimmed by 2 bases and 0 bases, with 14 bases remaining between them. The CDR3 is 16 residues long. Germline values: CDR1 MDHEN, CDR2 SYDVKM.

CDR3 nucleotide sequence: TGTGCCAGCAGTGCGGGACTAGTCGGTGGCAATGAGCAGTTCTTC. Translating it yields CASSAGLVGGNEQFF. This sequence joins TRBV25-1 and TRBJ2-1; 8 bases align to TRBD2. This CDR3 contains 15 residues. Trimming at V came to 4 bases and at J to 6 bases, leaving 8 bases not matched to a gene. In germline, CDR1 is MGHDK, CDR2 SYGVNS.

The chain couples TRBV27 to TRBJ2-7, with 11 bases lining up with TRBD1. V trimming: 1 base; J trimming: 4 bases; junction bases outside the gene matches: 3. Germline V gene sequence: CDR1 MNHEY, CDR2 SMNVEV (reference sequence). The CDR3 sequence is 15 residues long. CDR3 protein: CASSLLGTGGYEQYV. The CDR3 DNA reads TGTGCCAGCAGTTTATTAGGGACAGGGGGTTACGAGCAGTACGTC.

J is TRBJ1-1 and V is TRBV7-9, with TRBD1 identical over 8 bases. V shed 0 bases, J shed 0 bases, and the junction held 6 bases outside the gene matches. The CDR3 sequence is 17 residues long. CDR1 and CDR2 from the germline V gene are SEHNR and FQNEAQ (reference sequence). The CDR3 DNA reads as TGTGCCAGCAGCTTAGCGGTGGGACAGGCAATGAACACTGAAGCTTTCTTT. Encoded protein: CASSLAVGQAMNTEAFF.

This chain connects TRBV9 to TRBJ1-2, with D possibly being TRBD1 (5 bases). Germline CDR1 SGDLS, CDR2 YYNGEE. The germline V and J ends were trimmed by 5 bases and 7 bases, with 15 bases remaining between them. The CDR3 covers 13 residues. The CDR3 region has the DNA TGTGCCAGCAGATCCTATCTCAGGGCTGGCTACACCTTC. Residues: CASRSYLRAGYTF.

V usage is TRBV4-3 and J usage is TRBJ2-1, with D possibly matching TRBD1 (7 bases). The V gene's germline CDR1 is LGHNA and CDR2 YSLEER. Trimming shortened V by 0 bases and J by 2 bases, and 23 bases separated the two germline ends. This CDR3 spans 20 amino acids. DNA of the CDR3: TGCGCCAGCAGCCAAGATTGGAGGGAAAGCGACAGGGTAACCTACAATGAGCAGTTCTTC. This codes for CASSQDWRESDRVTYNEQFF.

The chain has TRBV30 and TRBJ1-1; D ambiguous. CDR3 length: 11 amino acids. V lost 5 bases and J 6 bases, leaving 10 bases between the germline ends. Per germline, CDR1 GTSNPN and CDR2 SVGIG (reference sequence). The CDR3 DNA reads TGTGCCTGGGGACTTCCCGCTGAAGCTTTCTTT. Encoded protein: CAWGLPAEAFF.

The CDR3 nucleotides read TGCGCCAGCAGCCAAGATGGTGGGCAGGGGCCTAACTATGGCTACACCTTC. Its translation: CASSQDGGQGPNYGYTF. V and J are TRBV4-3 and TRBJ1-2; perhaps TRBD1 as D (6 bases). This CDR3 comprises 17 residues. The V and J ends lost 0 bases and 0 bases respectively, with 14 bases between them. Germline CDR1 and CDR2: LGHNA and YSLEER.

The rearrangement uses TRBV7-9 and TRBJ2-1; unclear D gene. Deletions cut 5 bases from V and 4 bases from J, with 12 bases between. This CDR3 has 14 residues. CDR1 and CDR2 (germline): SEHNR, FQNEAQ (reference sequence). CDR3 DNA sequence: TGTGCCAGCAGCGACCCTGACGGGTACAATGAGCAGTTCTTC. This sequence encodes CASSDPDGYNEQFF. Supplemented by reference TRBV7-9 and TRBJ2-1, the full variable domain reads DTGVSQNPRHKITKRGQNVTFRCDPISEHNRLYWYRQTLGQGPEFLTYFQNEAQLEKSRLLSDRFSAERPKGSFSTLEIQRTEQGDSAMYLCASSDPDGYNEQFFGPGTRLTVL.

This rearrangement joins TRBV5-8 to TRBJ1-2; weak D call: TRBD1 (6 bases). CDR1 and CDR2 (germline): SGHTS, YDEGEE. V was shortened by 0 bases and J by 2 bases, with 14 bases between the two germline ends. The CDR3 covers 16 residues. The CDR3 is CASSLAGPGANYGYTF. In nucleotides, the CDR3 is TGTGCCAGCAGCTTGGCCGGGCCAGGGGCCAACTATGGCTACACCTTC.

This clone appeared a few times. The chain links TRBV29-1 to TRBJ2-7, with 7 bases fitting TRBD2. V lost 7 bases and J lost 5; bases outside the gene matches: 5. This CDR3 region has 11 residues. Germline CDR1 SQVTM, CDR2 ANQGSEA. In nucleotides, the CDR3 is TGCAGCGCCAACCGGGGGGACGAGCAGTACGTC. This sequence encodes CSANRGDEQYV.

The chain carries TRBV6-5 and TRBJ1-1, with 7 nucleotides matching TRBD1. This CDR3 has 12 amino acids. Per germline, CDR1 MNHEY and CDR2 SVGAGI. J was trimmed by 8 bases and V by 2 bases; bases with no gene match: 2. The CDR3 region has the DNA TGTGCCAGCAGTTACGGGACAGAAGAAGCTTTCTTT. Translation gives CASSYGTEEAFF.

In its sample, this clone was seen once. The chain carries TRBV6-5 and TRBJ1-5; D unclear. This CDR3 has 14 amino acids. Between the trimmed V and J ends, which lost 0 bases and 7 bases, there was a span of 10 bases. The germline V gene encodes CDR1 MNHEY and CDR2 SVGAGI. The CDR3 nucleotides are TGTGCCAGCAGTTACTCGGTAGGGAGGCAGCCCCAGCATTTT. This translates into CASSYSVGRQPQHF.